This TCR beta chain was sequenced for a study of T cells in narcolepsy. Study information: Donors had narcolepsy type 1 or type 2, or were healthy controls. Study-level findings and limits: Comparing one patient's CSF and blood CD4+ clonotypes highlighted HCRT- and TRIB2-specific autoreactive clonotypes. No autoreactive T cell clone sequences appeared in some memory CD4+ repertoires. Blood of same and different patients, but not healthy controls, reportedly held recurring autoreactive clonotypes.

Generated by immunoSEQ multiplex PCR, the TCRdb table keeps only in-frame clones and is missing some. In the table there are approximately 31,000 clones, about 77% of which are singletons. The V end was cut by 10 bases, the J end by 0 bases, with 10 bases between. In germline, CDR1 is ENHRY, CDR2 SYGVKD. The CDR3 spans 14 residues. Remarks on this clone: Antigen specificity is unknown.

The sample was CD45RA- memory CD4+ T cells from PBMCs. This receptor was identified in a human donor with narcolepsy. The chain joins TRBV10-3 to TRBJ2-6, with D possibly matching TRBD1 (5 bases). CDR3 nucleotides: TGTGCCACCCAGACAGACTCTGGGGCCAACGTCCTGACTTTC. Protein sequence: CATQTDSGANVLTF.